The 15 T cell receptor beta chains below come from one sample, sequenced in a study of regulatory dendritic cells for organ transplantation. TCRdb keeps only in-frame clones here, not all; method: immunoSEQ multiplex PCR. This sample has about 3,500 clones, with 59% found just once. Their antigens remain unidentified. Sorted T cells were CFSE-labeled and cultured 4 to 5 days with allogeneic regulatory or mature dendritic cells at 1:10. Sequencing used memory CD8+ T cells from blood cultured with dendritic cells. Specified subset: CD45RO+ memory T cells. These receptors were taken from a human donor in good health.

This clone has more than one count but fewer than ten. This sequence joins TRBV19 and TRBJ1-1; D unresolved. The V end lost 1 base, the J end lost 1 base, and 7 bases lay between the germline ends. Germline V lookup: CDR1 LNHDA, CDR2 SQIVND (reference sequence). The CDR3 is 14 residues long. The CDR3 DNA is TGTGCCAGTAGTATAGTGCCGGGGAACACTGAAGCTTTCTTT. Its translation: CASSIVPGNTEAFF.

This clone was detected once. This CDR3 reads CASSPDKRNTEAFF. The CDR3 nucleotides read TGTGCCAGCTCACCGGACAAGAGGAACACTGAAGCTTTCTTT. The chain couples TRBV18 to TRBJ1-1, with D possibly matching TRBD1 (5 bases). V lost 3 bases, J lost 1 base, and 9 bases lay in between. Per the germline V gene, CDR1 is KGHSH and CDR2 is LQKENI. The CDR3 has 14 amino acids.

There are a few counts of this clone. The chain links TRBV10-3 to TRBJ1-2, with TRBD1 identical over 8 bases. This CDR3 spans 15 amino acids. J gave up 0 bases and V 6 bases, and 6 bases lay outside the gene matches. Germline CDR1 ENHRY, CDR2 SYGVKD. CDR3 nucleotide sequence: TGTGCCATCAGCCTCGGACAGGGCTCTAACTATGGCTACACCTTC. Amino acids: CAISLGQGSNYGYTF.

This clone was detected only a few times. This sequence joins TRBV7-9 and TRBJ2-5, with 11 positions matching TRBD2. The trim removed 3 bases at V and 1 base at J, leaving 1 base unmatched. This CDR3 comprises 15 residues. CDR1 and CDR2 (germline): SEHNR, FQNEAQ (reference sequence). CDR3 residues: CASSFGTSGQETQYF. CDR3 nucleotides: TGTGCCAGCAGCTTCGGGACTAGCGGCCAAGAGACCCAGTACTTC.

For this clone: The germline gene is not matched at one end of the junction; a read error may be the cause. CDR3 in amino acids: CASSTPRAREGKTVF. CDR3 sequence (DNA): TGTGCCAGTAGTACCCCACGAGCCCGGGAGGGAAAAACTGTTTTT. V gene TRBV19 combines with J gene TRBJ1-4; D gene ambiguous. CDR3 length: 15 amino acids. Looked up from germline, CDR1 is LNHDA and CDR2 is SQIVND (reference sequence).

The V and J genes are TRBV7-6 and TRBJ2-7; the D gene is possibly TRBD1 (6 bases). V lost 5 bases and J 4 bases, leaving 15 bases between the germline ends. The CDR3 extends over 14 amino acids. CDR1 is SGHVS, CDR2 FNYEAQ, per germline. The CDR3 spells CASSLTSGEYEQYF. The CDR3 DNA sequence: TGTGCCAGCAGCCTCACCTCAGGGGAGTACGAGCAGTACTTC.

The chain carries TRBV25-1 and TRBJ2-1; D may be TRBD2 (6 bases). Trimming removed 4 bases from V and 3 bases from J, with 10 bases in between. The CDR3 has 14 residues. The V gene's germline CDR1 is MGHDK and CDR2 SYGVNS. CDR3: CASSVTGDYNEQFF. CDR3 DNA: TGTGCCAGCAGTGTTACGGGGGACTACAATGAGCAGTTCTTC.

This clone has a handful of counts. This same CDR3 is encoded by further DNA sequences in the sample. The genes are TRBV5-1 and TRBJ1-2; TRBD1 might be the D (6 bases). The germline gives CDR1 SGHRS, CDR2 YFSETQ. The CDR3 is 13 amino acids. The germline V and J ends were trimmed by 4 bases and 4 bases, with 11 bases remaining between them. Here the CDR3 DNA reads TGCGCCAGCAGCGAGGGACACTCCTATGGCTACACCTTC. This codes for CASSEGHSYGYTF.

V usage is TRBV4-1 and J usage is TRBJ2-7; D not resolved. The CDR3 is made up of 12 amino acids. V was cut by 4 bases and J by 5 bases, with 9 bases left in between. Germline CDR1 MGHRA, CDR2 YSYEKL. The CDR3 region is CASSLLGDEQYF. The CDR3 DNA reads TGCGCCAGCAGCCTTCTCGGAGACGAGCAGTACTTC.

The V and J genes are TRBV19 and TRBJ1-2; D remains ambiguous. CDR1 LNHDA and CDR2 SQIVND come from the germline V gene (reference sequence). V dropped 7 bases and J dropped 4 bases, with 19 bases sitting between them. The CDR3 spans 15 residues. In nucleotides, the CDR3 is TGTGCCAGTACCCTCGTGGTAAATCGGAGCTATGGCTACACCTTC. It specifies CASTLVVNRSYGYTF.

The chain links TRBV2 to TRBJ2-3; 8 bases fit TRBD2. The CDR3 spans 15 residues. J was trimmed by 2 bases and V by 7 bases; bases with no gene match: 8. Germline lookup yields CDR1 SNHLY and CDR2 FYNNEI. The CDR3 DNA reads TGTGCCAGCAACCCGGGACTAGGTCTCACAGATACGCAGTATTTT. Translated, it gives CASNPGLGLTDTQYF.

The chain is built from TRBV9 and TRBJ1-2, with D hard to call. In germline, CDR1 is SGDLS, CDR2 YYNGEE. V was cut by 4 bases and J by 8 bases, with 12 bases left in between. CDR3 length: 12 amino acids. CDR3 in amino acids: CASSFNEWGYTF. CDR3 bases: TGTGCCAGCAGCTTTAATGAGTGGGGCTACACCTTC.

The V and J genes are TRBV14 and TRBJ2-7; 10 bases line up with TRBD2. Trimming at V came to 0 bases and at J to 7 bases, leaving 0 bases not matched to a gene. CDR1 and CDR2 (germline): SGHDN, FVKESK. This CDR3 contains 13 residues. The CDR3 here is CASSQELAGEQYF. In DNA, the CDR3 is TGTGCCAGCAGCCAAGAACTAGCGGGAGAGCAGTACTTC.

Judged by abundance, this clone is medium-sized (0.01 to 0.1%). This CDR3 is also generated by other DNA sequences in the sample. The chain joins TRBV7-3 to TRBJ2-7; TRBD1 matches 7 bases. The V gene end was trimmed by 0 bases and the J gene end by 5 bases; junction bases not matched to a gene: 7. Germline lookup yields CDR1 SGHTA and CDR2 FQGTGA. There are 15 residues in the CDR3. CDR3 DNA: TGTGCCAGCAGCTTAACAGAGGGGGCGGCCCACGAGCAGTACTTC. Amino acids: CASSLTEGAAHEQYF. Looking up the rest from reference TRBV7-3 and TRBJ2-7 gives the full variable domain: GAGVSQTPSNKVTEKGKYVELRCDPISGHTALYWYRQSLGQGPEFLIYFQGTGAADDSGLPNDRFFAVRPEGSVSTLKIQRTERGDSAVYLCASSLTEGAAHEQYFGPGTRLTVT.

This sequence joins TRBV6-5 and TRBJ2-7; 7 bases align to TRBD1. Unmatched junction bases numbered 6, after V lost 7 bases and J lost 6 bases. The CDR3 runs 12 residues. Germline lookup yields CDR1 MNHEY and CDR2 SVGAGI. Here the CDR3 reads CASKTGMREQYF. The CDR3 nucleotides read TGTGCCAGCAAGACAGGGATGCGCGAGCAGTACTTC.